The entry that follows covers one TCR beta chain sequence. Its antigen is unknown. Repertoires were generated with immunoSEQ multiplex PCR, while TCRdb's copy carries only in-frame clones and drops some. The sample holds some 170,000 clones, about 87% seen once. The CDR3 covers 13 residues. CDR1 LGHDT and CDR2 YNNKEL come from the germline V gene (reference sequence). Trimming stripped 3 bases from V and 10 bases from J, with 12 bases between. The data stem from a study of T cell responses to AZD1222 COVID-19 vaccine. Notes on the study in general: Baseline serology detected seropositivity in only 5 or 6 AZD1222 recipients.

V and J are TRBV3-1 (or the pseudogene TRBV3-2) and TRBJ1-4; D is unclear. The material sequenced was peripheral blood, taken 28 days after the second dose of the MenACWY control vaccine. This TCR was recovered from an adult who received the MenACWY meningococcal vaccine as a control. CDR3 residues: CASSHPPGGKLFF. The CDR3 DNA reads TGTGCCAGCAGCCACCCCCCAGGAGGAAAACTGTTTTTT.